This TCR beta chain was recovered during a study of blood T cell repertoires in COVID-19. As for the study in general: Samples taken during acute and convalescent COVID-19 were collected in the United States, Italy and Spain. PBMCs, B-cell-depleted T cells, or T cells were the source of the cDNA or gDNA that made up the material.

One Seattle source followed patients from active infection through their disease course. Profiling relied on immunoSEQ multiplex PCR, and the TCRdb table lists in-frame clones only, not all of them. The sample lists 150,000 to 200,000 clones, approximately 90% occurring once. The sequencing sample was made of peripheral blood. The sequence derives from a woman aged 70-85 years with COVID-19, enrolled during active disease.

In DNA, the CDR3 is TGTGCCAGCAGGCGGACAGGGGCGTTCTACGAGCAGTACTTC. It encodes CASRRTGAFYEQYF. The gene calls are TRBV27 and TRBJ2-7; TRBD1 agrees at 9 bases. The CDR3 has 14 amino acids. Per germline, CDR1 MNHEY and CDR2 SMNVEV (reference sequence). J was trimmed by 3 bases and V by 6 bases; bases with no gene match: 6.